The text below deals with one T cell receptor beta chain. Its antigen is still unknown. The investigators split CD4+ cells into a CD45RA+ naive subset and a CD45RA-negative memory subset. This specimen belongs to a study of shared clonotypes between healthy human individuals. Study-wide results and limits: The expectation was that sequencing depth would affect clonotype sharing among donors.

Germline V CDR1 and CDR2: DFQATT, SNEGSKA (reference sequence). V was trimmed by 2 bases and J by 9 bases, leaving 10 bases between them. This CDR3 is built from 11 residues. Deep-level running was used for the assay. Each replicate PCR on the sorted subsets used 200 to 250 ng DNA (roughly 32,000 T cell genomes). Measured with immunoSEQ multiplex PCR; TCRdb has only the in-frame clones, and not every one. The table lists 600,000 to 800,000 clones, 55% to 80% of them singletons. The sequence was collected from a woman aged 30 to 39 in good health. V is TRBV20-1 and J is TRBJ1-1; the D is unclear. Sequencing input: memory CD4+ T cells sorted from blood. As to subset: CD45RA-negative fraction. DNA of the CDR3: TGCAGTGCTAGAAACATGCAAAAAGCTTTCTTT. Translated: CSARNMQKAFF.